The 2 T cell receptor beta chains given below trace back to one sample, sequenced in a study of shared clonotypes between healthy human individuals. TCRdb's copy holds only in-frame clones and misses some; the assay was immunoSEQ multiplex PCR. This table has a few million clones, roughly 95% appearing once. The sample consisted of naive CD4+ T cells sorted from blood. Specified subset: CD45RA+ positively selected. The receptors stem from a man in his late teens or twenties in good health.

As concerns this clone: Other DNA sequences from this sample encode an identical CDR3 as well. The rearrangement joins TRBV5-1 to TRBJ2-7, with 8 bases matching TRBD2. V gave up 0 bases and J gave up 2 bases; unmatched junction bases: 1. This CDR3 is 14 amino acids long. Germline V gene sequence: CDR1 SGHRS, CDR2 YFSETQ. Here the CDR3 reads CASSLVAGTYEQYF. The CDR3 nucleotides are TGCGCCAGCAGCTTGGTAGCGGGGACCTACGAGCAGTACTTC.

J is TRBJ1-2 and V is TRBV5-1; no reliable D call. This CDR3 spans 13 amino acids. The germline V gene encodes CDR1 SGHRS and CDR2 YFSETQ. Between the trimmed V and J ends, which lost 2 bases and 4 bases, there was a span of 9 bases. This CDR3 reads CASSFRLGYGYTF. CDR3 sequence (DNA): TGCGCCAGCAGCTTCCGGTTGGGCTATGGCTACACCTTC.